This T cell receptor (beta chain) is from a study of CD8 T cells in ankylosing spondylitis. Notes on the study in general: About 8 highly homologous variants made up a TCR beta motif, and this motif appeared characteristic of ankylosing spondylitis blood. In ankylosing spondylitis patients, matched synovial fluid reportedly showed significant enrichment of disease-linked clones.

On this clonotype itself: Its matching antigen is unknown.

TCRdb fed the 5' RACE reads into MiXCR, producing one record per CDR3 protein. The table has a few hundred thousand distinct CDR3 sequences, roughly 18% seen once. This CDR3 region has 14 residues. V was shortened by 4 bases and J by 2 bases, with 8 bases between the two germline ends. Germline V gives CDR1 MGHRA, CDR2 YSYEKL. Input material: blood, either unsorted or a sorted T cell fraction (not recorded which). This rearrangement joins TRBV4-1 to TRBJ2-2; D ambiguous. The clonotype was recovered from a male donor with ankylosing spondylitis or in good health (not recorded which). The CDR3 loop reads CASSRNTNTGELFF. Written as DNA, the CDR3 is TGCGCCAGCAGCCGGAACACAAACACCGGGGAGCTGTTTTTT.